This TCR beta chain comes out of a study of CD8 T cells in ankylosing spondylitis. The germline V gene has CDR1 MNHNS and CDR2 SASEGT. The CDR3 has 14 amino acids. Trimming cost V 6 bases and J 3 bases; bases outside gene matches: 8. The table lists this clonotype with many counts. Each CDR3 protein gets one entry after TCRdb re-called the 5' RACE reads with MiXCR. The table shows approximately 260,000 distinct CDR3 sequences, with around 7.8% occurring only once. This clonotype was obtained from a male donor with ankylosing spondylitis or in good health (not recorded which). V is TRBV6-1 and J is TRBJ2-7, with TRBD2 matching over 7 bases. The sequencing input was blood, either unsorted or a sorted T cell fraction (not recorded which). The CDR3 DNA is TGTGCCAGCAGCGCCGGGACTATAAACTACGAGCAGTACTTC. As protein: CASSAGTINYEQYF.